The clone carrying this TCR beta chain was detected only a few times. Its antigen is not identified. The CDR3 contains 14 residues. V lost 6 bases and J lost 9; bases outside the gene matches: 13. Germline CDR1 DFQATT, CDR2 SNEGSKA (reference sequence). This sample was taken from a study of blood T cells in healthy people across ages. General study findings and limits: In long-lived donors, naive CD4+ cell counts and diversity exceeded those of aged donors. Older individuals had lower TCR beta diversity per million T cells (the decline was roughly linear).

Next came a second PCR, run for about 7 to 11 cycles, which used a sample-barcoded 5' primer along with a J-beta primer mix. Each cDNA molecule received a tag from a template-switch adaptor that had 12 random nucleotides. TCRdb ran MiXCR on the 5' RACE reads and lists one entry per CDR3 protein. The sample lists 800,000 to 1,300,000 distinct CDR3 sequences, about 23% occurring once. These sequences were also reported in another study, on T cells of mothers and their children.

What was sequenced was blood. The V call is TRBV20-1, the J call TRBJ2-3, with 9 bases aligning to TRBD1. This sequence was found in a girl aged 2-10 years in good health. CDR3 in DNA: TGCAGTGCGCGAACCGGGACAGGGTCCGGAACGCAGTATTTT. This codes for CSARTGTGSGTQYF.